This T cell receptor (beta chain) emerged from a study of T cells in Graves' hyperthyroidism and ophthalmopathy. This clonotype has a handful of counts. Amplification yielded TCR beta CDR3 regions, with RNA transcripts as the source. HTBI primers were used for first-round RT-PCR of the TCR CDR3. One entry per CDR3 protein, called by TCRdb with MiXCR from the multiplex PCR reads. The data hold 600,000 to 800,000 distinct CDR3 sequences, with under 45% observed a single time. Patients with uncontrolled infections, other autoimmune diseases, pregnancy or lactation were excluded. Clinical symptoms, serum thyroxine and TRAb, thyroid ultrasound and orbital computed tomography were used for the diagnoses. This TCR derives from a woman in her thirties or forties with Graves' hyperthyroidism. The specimen sequenced was blood.

In nucleotides, the CDR3 is TGTGCCAGCTCACCAGACTTCGTGGGGGAAGAGACCCAGTACTTC. Its translation is CASSPDFVGEETQYF. The chain carries TRBV6-1 and TRBJ2-5; D assignment may be TRBD1 or TRBD2 (5 bases each). CDR1 is MNHNS, CDR2 SASEGT, per germline. V was pared by 8 bases and J by 3 bases, with 19 bases between. This CDR3 has 15 residues.